This T cell receptor beta chain was sequenced in a study of response to subunit inactivated influenza vaccine. Study results and caveats: The authors put forward the suggestion that each seasonal influenza vaccination may bring in only a limited number of new T cells.

MiXCR, run by TCRdb on the RT-PCR reads, gives a single entry per CDR3 protein. The sample yields fewer than 650,000 distinct CDR3 sequences, over 10% seen once. With regard to this clonotype: The antigen remains unidentified.

The specimen was PBMCs from blood, collected 45 days after vaccination. The receptor was derived from a man over 45 who received an inactivated influenza vaccine.

CDR3 in amino acids: CATSRVDNRANGYTF. In DNA form, the CDR3 reads TGTGCCACCAGCAGAGTAGACAACAGGGCTAATGGCTACACCTTC. The chain combines TRBV15 with TRBJ1-2, with a weak D call TRBD1 (6 bases). The germline V and J ends were trimmed by 1 base and 6 bases, with 15 bases remaining between them. The length of the CDR3 is 15 residues. CDR1 is LNHNV and CDR2 is YYDKDF in the germline V gene (reference sequence).